One and the same sample provided the 32 T cell receptor beta chains below, sequenced in a study of blood T cell repertoires in COVID-19. Method: immunoSEQ multiplex PCR; TCRdb's copy keeps in-frame clones and lacks some. The sample gives more than 350,000 clones, around 89% of which show up once; 0.9% to 1.1% is in the top ten. Material: PBMCs or T cells enriched from blood (not recorded which). Receptors originate from a young man who had recovered from COVID-19.

The chain has TRBV4-2 and TRBJ2-7, with TRBD2 matching over 9 bases. Losses at the gene ends were 0 bases for V and 5 bases for J; bases not matched to a gene: 5. The CDR3 covers 15 residues. Germline lookup yields CDR1 LGHNA and CDR2 YNFKEQ. The CDR3 DNA sequence: TGTGCCAGCAGCCAAGAATCTAGCGGGATGGACGAGCAGTACTTC. This translates into CASSQESSGMDEQYF.

The V and J genes are TRBV28 and TRBJ2-7; TRBD1 aligns across 8 bases. Germline trimming cut 3 bases from V and 6 bases from J; bases unmatched to any gene: 7. This CDR3 is 14 amino acids long. Germline CDR1 and CDR2: MDHEN and SYDVKM. The CDR3 DNA is TGTGCCAGCAGTTTGACGGACAGGGCAAGCGAGCAGTACTTC. Its translation: CASSLTDRASEQYF.

The V call is TRBV2, the J call TRBJ1-1; perhaps TRBD1 as D (5 bases). Germline CDR1 is SNHLY and CDR2 is FYNNEI. V lost 8 bases to trimming and J lost 1 base, with 23 bases between them. CDR3 length equals 17 residues. The CDR3 sequence is CASRDFRVGIPNTEAFF. DNA for the CDR3: TGTGCCAGCCGGGACTTCCGTGTGGGTATCCCGAACACTGAAGCTTTCTTT.

CDR3 in amino acids: CASSLVAGGLETQYF. CDR3 DNA sequence: TGCGCCAGCAGCTTGGTTGCGGGGGGGCTTGAGACCCAGTACTTC. The chain carries TRBV5-1 and TRBJ2-5, with 9 bases identical to TRBD2. This CDR3 region has 15 residues. Germline values: CDR1 SGHRS, CDR2 YFSETQ. V was pared by 0 bases and J by 5 bases, with 5 bases of the junction left unmatched.

The gene calls are TRBV5-6 and TRBJ2-1; TRBD2 might be the D (6 bases). The CDR3 spans 15 residues. Germline V gene sequence: CDR1 SGHDT, CDR2 YYEEEE. Trimming pared 2 bases from V and 5 bases from J, leaving 14 bases between. The CDR3 DNA sequence: TGTGCCAGCAGCTTAAATGAGCGGGTGCACAATGAGCAGTTCTTC. As protein: CASSLNERVHNEQFF.

This sequence joins TRBV5-1 and TRBJ1-3; D not certain. The CDR3 contains 15 residues. Germline V lookup: CDR1 SGHRS, CDR2 YFSETQ. Trimming took off 1 base at V and 0 bases at J, with 8 bases between the two ends. CDR3 nucleotide sequence: TGCGCCAGCAGCTTGAACACGGGCTCTGGAAACACCATATATTTT. This encodes CASSLNTGSGNTIYF. Full variable domain (outside the CDR3, taken from reference TRBV5-1 and TRBJ1-3): KAGVTQTPRYLIKTRGQQVTLSCSPISGHRSVSWYQQTPGQGLQFLFEYFSETQRNKGNFPGRFSGRQFSNSRSEMNVSTLELGDSALYLCASSLNTGSGNTIYFGEGSWLTVV.

The CDR3 protein is CASSLSWEFSYNEQFF. In DNA form, the CDR3 reads TGTGCCAGCAGTTTATCGTGGGAGTTCTCCTACAATGAGCAGTTCTTC. This chain links TRBV27 with TRBJ2-1, with TRBD2 as a possible D gene (5 bases). With 0 bases removed from V and 0 bases from J, the gap between germline ends came to 9 bases. Per the germline V gene, CDR1 is MNHEY and CDR2 is SMNVEV (reference sequence). The CDR3 has 16 residues.

The genes are TRBV6-6 and TRBJ2-7, with 10 bases fitting TRBD1. V lost 2 bases, J lost 5 bases, and 9 bases stayed unmatched. Germline loops: CDR1 MNHNY, CDR2 SVGAGI (reference sequence). The length of the CDR3 is 16 residues. CDR3 coding DNA: TGTGCCAGCAGTTACCGGCTAGACAGGGGGCTAGACGAGCAGTACTTC. Translating it yields CASSYRLDRGLDEQYF.

This clone was detected a few times. The chain employs TRBV7-8 and TRBJ2-7, with D perhaps matching TRBD2 (6 bases). CDR3 length: 14 residues. Between the trimmed V and J ends, which lost 6 bases and 1 base, there was a span of 13 bases. In germline, CDR1 is SGHVS, CDR2 FQNEAQ. CDR3 in amino acids: CASRPTSPSYEQYF. The CDR3 region has the DNA TGTGCCAGCAGACCTACTAGCCCTTCCTACGAGCAGTACTTC.

The V gene is TRBV14, the J gene TRBJ1-2, with TRBD1 matching 7 bases. From germline, CDR1 is SGHDN and CDR2 FVKESK. This CDR3 spans 14 amino acids. Trimming at V came to 4 bases and at J to 4 bases, leaving 6 bases not matched to a gene. The CDR3 DNA is TGTGCCAGCAGCCCGTTGGACAGGTCCTATGGCTACACCTTC. Translating gives CASSPLDRSYGYTF.

This clone turned up a few times. This chain uses TRBV7-2 with TRBJ1-2; 11 nucleotides agree with TRBD1. There are 13 residues in the CDR3. V was clipped by 3 bases and J by 8 bases; unmatched bases: 2. Germline values: CDR1 SGHTA, CDR2 FQGNSA. CDR3 coding DNA: TGTGCCAGCAGCTTGGGACAGGGGGAGGGCTACACCTTC. Translated: CASSLGQGEGYTF.

The chain couples TRBV19 to TRBJ2-4, with 10 bases fitting TRBD1. The ends lost 4 bases at V and 1 base at J; junction bases unmatched: 7. The CDR3 has 17 amino acids. Germline CDR1 is LNHDA and CDR2 is SQIVND (reference sequence). The CDR3 DNA reads as TGTGCCAGTAGTAGCCGGGTGGGACAGGGGGCCAAAAACATTCAGTACTTC. Protein: CASSSRVGQGAKNIQYF.

The chain couples TRBV28 to TRBJ2-7, with D possibly TRBD1 on 7 matching bases. Germline V lookup: CDR1 MDHEN, CDR2 SYDVKM. V was cut by 5 bases and J by 7 bases, with 21 bases left in between. This CDR3 is 15 amino acids long. The CDR3 bases are TGTGCCAGCAGTCCAAGGGGAGACTCAGGGGGGGAGCAGTACTTC. It encodes CASSPRGDSGGEQYF. Filled out from reference TRBV28 and TRBJ2-7, the complete variable domain reads DVKVTQSSRYLVKRTGEKVFLECVQDMDHENMFWYRQDPGLGLRLIYFSYDVKMKEKGDIPEGYSVSREKKERFSLILESASTNQTSMYLCASSPRGDSGGEQYFGPGTRLTVT.

The chain combines TRBV28 with TRBJ2-2; TRBD1 matches at 7 bases. J gave up 6 bases and V 5 bases, and 6 bases lay outside the gene matches. In germline, CDR1 is MDHEN, CDR2 SYDVKM. The CDR3 length is 14 residues. CDR3 DNA sequence: TGTGCCAGCAGTCCCGATCAGGGGGCCGGGGAGCTGTTTTTT. As protein: CASSPDQGAGELFF.

In this sample, this clone turned up a few times. The V and J genes are TRBV19 and TRBJ2-1, with 11 bases aligning to TRBD2. The V gene end was trimmed by 3 bases and the J gene end by 3 bases; junction bases not matched to a gene: 7. CDR3 size: 17 residues. Per the germline V gene, CDR1 is LNHDA and CDR2 is SQIVND (reference sequence). The DNA for the CDR3 is TGTGCCAGTAGTATCGGGACTAGCGGATTGGGCTACAATGAGCAGTTCTTC. It translates to CASSIGTSGLGYNEQFF.

This chain joins TRBV6-2 or TRBV6-3 and TRBJ2-7, with unresolved D. The CDR3 totals 12 residues. V was trimmed by 1 base and J by 5 bases, leaving 6 bases between them. The germline CDR1 and CDR2 sequences are MNHEY and SVGEGT. The CDR3 nucleotides read TGTGCCAGCAGTTACTGGAGTAACGAGCAGTACTTC. Protein product: CASSYWSNEQYF.

The chain joins TRBV9 to TRBJ1-1; 7 nucleotides match TRBD1. With 2 bases clipped from V and 6 bases from J, the junction kept 4 bases outside the gene matches. The germline V gene encodes CDR1 SGDLS and CDR2 YYNGEE. The CDR3 has 13 amino acids. In DNA form, the CDR3 reads TGTGCCAGCAGCGTCGGGACAGCCCCTGAAGCTTTCTTT. Amino acid sequence: CASSVGTAPEAFF.

The chain employs TRBV18 and TRBJ2-1; TRBD2 is a possible D gene (5 bases). V lost 6 bases to trimming and J lost 5 bases, with 11 bases between them. The germline V gene encodes CDR1 KGHSH and CDR2 LQKENI. The CDR3 is 13 amino acids. The chain's CDR3 is CASSFSRDNEQFF. CDR3 bases: TGTGCCAGCTCGTTCTCGCGGGACAATGAGCAGTTCTTC.

The chain uses TRBV18 and TRBJ2-7; TRBD2 matches 7 bases. This CDR3 has 15 residues. Germline V CDR1 and CDR2: KGHSH, LQKENI. V shed 6 bases, J shed 3 bases, and the junction held 11 bases outside the gene matches. Written as DNA, the CDR3 is TGTGCCAGCTCGCTCAGGGAGGGGAGACTCTACGAGCAGTACTTC. Translation: CASSLREGRLYEQYF.

This chain connects TRBV7-2 to TRBJ1-4; the match to TRBD1 covers 9 bases. The trim removed 5 bases at V and 7 bases at J, leaving 5 bases unmatched. There are 14 residues in the CDR3. CDR1 is SGHTA, CDR2 FQGNSA, per germline. The CDR3 loop reads CASSRGQGREKLFF. The CDR3 region has the DNA TGTGCCAGCAGCCGCGGACAGGGGCGTGAAAAACTGTTTTTT.

The chain recombines TRBV20-1 with TRBJ1-1, with TRBD1 matching 12 bases. The V segment lost 6 bases and the J segment 7 bases; nucleotides outside the gene matches: 12. CDR3 size: 15 residues. Looked up from germline, CDR1 is DFQATT and CDR2 is SNEGSKA (reference sequence). CDR3 sequence: CSASSGQGAKGEAFF. The DNA for the CDR3 is TGCAGTGCCAGTTCGGGACAGGGGGCGAAGGGTGAAGCTTTCTTT.

J is TRBJ2-7 and V is TRBV11-2; tentatively, D is TRBD1 (6 bases). The CDR3 consists of 15 residues. V lost 5 bases and J lost 0, with 14 bases in between. Germline CDR1 reads SGHAT; CDR2 reads FQNNGV. Written as DNA, the CDR3 is TGTGCCAGCAGCCGACAGGTAAAGAGCTCCTACGAGCAGTACTTC. Protein: CASSRQVKSSYEQYF.

This clone turned up a few times. The genes are TRBV16 and TRBJ1-6, with TRBD1 as a possible D gene (5 bases). The CDR3 has 15 amino acids. Between the trimmed V and J ends, which lost 0 bases and 4 bases, there was a span of 7 bases. Germline CDR1 and CDR2: KGHSY and FQNENV. DNA of the CDR3: TGTGCCAGCAGCCAATCGGGGCAGTATAATTCACCCCTCCACTTT. Amino acid sequence: CASSQSGQYNSPLHF.

J is TRBJ2-7 and V is TRBV7-6, with TRBD1 matching over 8 bases. CDR1 is SGHVS, CDR2 FNYEAQ, per germline. CDR3 length: 15 residues. Trimming at V came to 3 bases and at J to 6 bases, leaving 10 bases not matched to a gene. The CDR3 bases are TGTGCCAGCAGCTTTGTCCAGGGGGCGTTTGGCGAGCAGTACTTC. Residues: CASSFVQGAFGEQYF.

This chain joins TRBV6-1 and TRBJ2-2, with unresolved D. The CDR3 loop spans 13 amino acids. Germline V lookup: CDR1 MNHNS, CDR2 SASEGT. V was shortened by 2 bases and J by 4 bases, with 5 bases between the two germline ends. The CDR3 bases are TGTGCCAGCAGTGAAACTGTCACCGGGGAGCTGTTTTTT. It specifies CASSETVTGELFF.

The chain links TRBV13 to TRBJ2-1; 8 bases are shared with TRBD1. Germline V gene data show CDR1 as PRHDT and CDR2 as FYEKMQ (reference sequence). The CDR3 is made up of 21 amino acids. J was trimmed by 6 bases and V by 1 base; bases with no gene match: 23. In DNA form, the CDR3 reads TGTGCCAGCAGCTTAGATTTACGGAGTGGCAAGGGACAGGATTATAGCAATGAGCAGTTCTTC. Translated, it gives CASSLDLRSGKGQDYSNEQFF.

V is TRBV7-9 and J is TRBJ1-1; D might be TRBD1 (5 bases). Trimming took off 2 bases at V and 1 base at J, with 17 bases between the two ends. CDR1 and CDR2 (germline): SEHNR, FQNEAQ (reference sequence). This CDR3 is 17 amino acids long. The CDR3 DNA reads as TGTGCCAGCAGCTTACGGTTAGGGGCGGCGAGGAACACTGAAGCTTTCTTT. This encodes CASSLRLGAARNTEAFF.

The V call is TRBV6-5, the J call TRBJ1-3; no firm D call. V was shortened by 3 bases and J by 4 bases, with 13 bases between the two germline ends. CDR1 and CDR2 (germline): MNHEY, SVGAGI. This CDR3 contains 15 residues. The CDR3 protein is CASSYGGGLGNTIYF. Here the CDR3 DNA reads TGTGCCAGCAGTTATGGTGGAGGGCTCGGAAACACCATATATTTT.

The chain has TRBV7-9 and TRBJ1-1; 7 bases agree with TRBD1. J was trimmed by 11 bases and V by 5 bases; bases with no gene match: 11. The CDR3 loop spans 13 amino acids. Germline loops: CDR1 SEHNR, CDR2 FQNEAQ (reference sequence). The DNA for the CDR3 is TGTGCCAGCAGCCCGGTTGGACAGGTGGGGGCTTTCTTT. Amino acids: CASSPVGQVGAFF. The full variable domain, completed using reference TRBV7-9 and TRBJ1-1, is DTGVSQNPRHKITKRGQNVTFRCDPISEHNRLYWYRQTLGQGPEFLTYFQNEAQLEKSRLLSDRFSAERPKGSFSTLEIQRTEQGDSAMYLCASSPVGQVGAFFGQGTRLTVV.

The chain is built from TRBV19 and TRBJ2-5; 9 nucleotides match TRBD2. The CDR3 covers 15 residues. V was pared by 5 bases and J by 5 bases, with 9 bases of the junction left unmatched. CDR1 is LNHDA and CDR2 is SQIVND in the germline V gene (reference sequence). CDR3 protein: CASSSTGTSRETQYF. The CDR3 DNA sequence: TGTGCCAGTAGTTCGACCGGGACTAGCAGGGAGACCCAGTACTTC.

This clone came up once. This sequence joins TRBV7-9 and TRBJ2-5; TRBD1 aligns across 10 bases. Germline V gives CDR1 SEHNR, CDR2 FQNEAQ (reference sequence). CDR3 length: 15 residues. With 5 bases clipped from V and 3 bases from J, the junction kept 6 bases outside the gene matches. The CDR3 DNA sequence: TGTGCCAGCAGCCCCGTCGGGACAGGGGAAGAGACCCAGTACTTC. It yields the protein CASSPVGTGEETQYF.

The rearrangement joins TRBV7-8 to TRBJ2-1; 7 positions match TRBD2. The CDR3 spans 17 residues. J lost 1 base, V lost 5 bases, and 11 bases had no gene match. Germline V gene sequence: CDR1 SGHVS, CDR2 FQNEAQ. CDR3 in amino acids: CASSPKRLAVSYNEQFF. The CDR3 DNA reads as TGTGCCAGCAGCCCAAAAAGGCTAGCGGTTTCCTACAATGAGCAGTTCTTC.